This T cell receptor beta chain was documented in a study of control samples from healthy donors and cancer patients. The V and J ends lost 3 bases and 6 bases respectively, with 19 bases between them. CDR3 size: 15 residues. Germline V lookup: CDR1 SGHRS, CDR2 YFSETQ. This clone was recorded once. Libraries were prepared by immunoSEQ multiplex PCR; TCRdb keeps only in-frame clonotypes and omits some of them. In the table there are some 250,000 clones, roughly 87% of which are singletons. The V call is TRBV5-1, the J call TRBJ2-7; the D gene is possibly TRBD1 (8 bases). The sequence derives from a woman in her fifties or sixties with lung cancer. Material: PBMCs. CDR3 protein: CASSWGGQGASEQYF. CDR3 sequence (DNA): TGCGCCAGCAGCTGGGGGGGCCAGGGGGCCAGCGAGCAGTACTTC.